This T cell receptor (beta chain) was sequenced for a study of blood T cell repertoires in COVID-19 (dated by TCRdb to between 2020 and 2021). In the study overall: Samples covering the acute and convalescent phases of COVID-19 were provided by collaborators in the United States, Italy and Spain. The material from the prospective study consisted of cDNA or gDNA derived from T cells, B-cell-depleted T cells, or PBMCs. Where available, HLA class I and class II types were taken from metadata supplied by the sample provider and were not determined by assay-based typing. Subjects who had been exposed to COVID-19, were actively infected with it, or had recovered from it provided the deeply sampled blood TCRbeta repertoires that made up the dataset. The samples were drawn from two sources: the first 160 participants of the ongoing ImmuneRACE study, and over 1,000 subjects contributed by 6 global collaborators. The repertoires were made available in a free public database intended to serve as a resource for research on the immune response to SARS-CoV-2. Nearly every sample came with metadata listing a de-identified subject ID, COVID-19 status, age in years and sex.

TCRbeta CDR3 regions were amplified from genomic DNA using the immunoSEQ Assay, a bias-controlled multiplex PCR. As for the original processing: The number of nucleated cells in each sample was estimated by amplification of reference gene primers within the assay. To quantify the absolute abundance of each unique TCRbeta CDR3 rearrangement, sequence reads were collapsed and filtered. For each sample, productive Simpson clonality was calculated as the square root of Simpson's diversity index across productive rearrangements. Here the immuneACCESS table is served through TCRdb, limited to in-frame sequences with V and J called. Missing clones are a known gap in these copies; in checked studies unresolved V genes cover under half, and the rest lacks a known reason. V, J and clone size are those of that table, while D and trimming were read from the DNA. The sample includes fewer than 400,000 clones, with roughly 89% observed a single time. Less than 2% of the sample is taken by the ten largest.

Overall study outcomes, separate from this receptor: The amount of clinical and demographic metadata varied by source and participant and was provided uncurated.

V loses 0 bases of germline sequence and J loses 0 bases, and the interval between the two ends is 13 bases. The CDR3, from cysteine to phenylalanine, totals 17 residues. Of all the DNA, just the CDR3 is kept, 51 bases in frame from base 1. In the germline V gene, CDR1 corresponds to SGHRS and CDR2 to YFSETQ. In the prospective study, participants were roughly 18 to 100 years old, resided in approximately 22 geographic areas of the United States, and were enrolled through a virtual design. In the prospective study, cohorts were assigned on the basis of participant-reported clinical history obtained from a screening survey and a study questionnaire. For ImmuneRACE Cohort 3, a participant was defined as recovered based on two consecutive negative NP/OP PCR tests, clearance by a healthcare professional, or resolution of symptoms. In the prospective study, mobile phlebotomists collected whole blood, serum and a nasopharyngeal or oropharyngeal swab from each participant. Participants in the prospective study had the option to provide additional blood draws and questionnaires over a 2-month period. Before DNA extraction, prospective study blood samples were shipped either frozen or at room temperature.

Details on this clone: No antigen is known for it. No much larger clonotype is one base removed from it; base qualities were not supplied.

This receptor was identified in a woman in her thirties who had recovered from COVID-19. The chain was built from TRBV5-1 and TRBJ1-5; perhaps TRBD1 is the D gene, with 5 bases matching. Sequencing input: PBMCs or T cells enriched from blood (not recorded which). CDR3 region: CASSLDPRVPSNQPQHF. The DNA reads as follows: TGCGCCAGCAGCTTGGACCCCAGGGTACCTAGCAATCAGCCCCAGCATTTT.